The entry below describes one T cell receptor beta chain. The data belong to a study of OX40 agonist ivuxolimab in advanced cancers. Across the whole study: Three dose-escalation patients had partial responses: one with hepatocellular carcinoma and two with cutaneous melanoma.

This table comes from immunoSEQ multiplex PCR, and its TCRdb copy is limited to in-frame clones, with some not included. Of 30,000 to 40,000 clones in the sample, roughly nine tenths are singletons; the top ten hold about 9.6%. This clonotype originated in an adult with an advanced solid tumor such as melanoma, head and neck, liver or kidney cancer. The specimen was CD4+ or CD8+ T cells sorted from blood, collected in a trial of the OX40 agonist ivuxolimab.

CDR3 sequence reads: CASSFGTSGSAAQYF. CDR3 sequence (DNA): TGTGCCAGCAGCTTCGGGACTAGCGGTTCGGCGGCGCAGTATTTT. The V call is TRBV5-8, the J call TRBJ2-3; 11 positions match TRBD2. The CDR3 runs to 15 residues. Germline values: CDR1 SGHTS, CDR2 YDEGEE. V dropped 2 bases and J dropped 10; count of bases not matched to a gene: 9.